The 27 T cell receptor beta chains presented below share a single source sample, sequenced in a study of shared clonotypes between healthy human individuals (TCRdb year 2020). Library preparation was by the immunoSEQ multiplex PCR assay. The table comes from immuneACCESS by way of TCRdb, which keeps in-frame sequences with V and J called. Part of the clones is missing from these tables; in studies checked, under half for an unresolved V gene and the rest for unknown reasons. Counted in this sample were fewer than 2.5 million clones; roughly 93% of them appeared once. Jointly, the top ten make up approximately 0.35% of the sample. The sample taken for sequencing was naive CD4+ T cells from PBMCs. Read against the paper, the sample's cell subset or site label means: CD45RA+ positively selected. The receptors were sampled from a man aged 18 to 30 in good health. Some clones in this sample may be carry-over from other donors' samples.

The CDR3 sequence is CASKPSPGLDYF. The CDR3 DNA reads TGTGCCAGCAAACCCAGTCCGGGACTTGATTATTTT. The V gene is TRBV28, the J gene TRBJ2-3; perhaps TRBD2 as D (6 bases). The CDR3 is made up of 12 amino acids. V was pared by 7 bases and J by 15 bases, with 20 bases between. Germline lookup yields CDR1 MDHEN and CDR2 SYDVKM.

The J gene is TRBJ1-2, the V gene TRBV7-2, with D maybe TRBD1 (6 bases). V was shortened by 5 bases and J by 4 bases, with 17 bases between the two germline ends. The germline gives CDR1 SGHTA, CDR2 FQGNSA. This CDR3 is built from 15 residues. Written as DNA, the CDR3 is TGTGCCAGCAGCCCGTATTTTGGGGGCAGCTATGGCTACACCTTC. Translation: CASSPYFGGSYGYTF.

The genes are TRBV5-8 and TRBJ1-1, with TRBD1 matching 7 bases. From germline, CDR1 is SGHTS and CDR2 YDEGEE. The CDR3 sequence is 13 residues long. With 2 bases clipped from V and 3 bases from J, the junction kept 1 base outside the gene matches. This chain's CDR3 is CASSFTGDTEAFF. The CDR3 DNA sequence: TGTGCCAGCAGCTTTACAGGGGACACTGAAGCTTTCTTT.

As to this clone: Germline and junction disagree at one end, which may indicate a read error. CDR3 sequence: CASINNYALGINGQFF. Here the CDR3 DNA reads TGTGCCAGCATCAACAACTATGCGCTAGGGATTAATGGGCAGTTCTTC. The chain joins TRBV28 to TRBJ2-1; D is ambiguous. Germline values: CDR1 MDHEN, CDR2 SYDVKM. The CDR3 runs to 16 residues.

The sample holds one count of this clone. The chain recombines TRBV4-1 with TRBJ2-7; D is possibly TRBD2 (5 bases). CDR1 is MGHRA, CDR2 YSYEKL, per germline. This CDR3 comprises 15 residues. The V end was cut by 0 bases, the J end by 0 bases, with 9 bases between. CDR3 DNA: TGCGCCAGCAGCCAAGATCCGAGGGCCTCCTACGAGCAGTACTTC. It encodes CASSQDPRASYEQYF.

CDR3 DNA sequence: TGTGCCACTAAGGGACTAGCGGTACATTTTAGCACAGATACGCAGTATTTT. It specifies CATKGLAVHFSTDTQYF. The V and J genes are TRBV27 and TRBJ2-3, with 11 bases that match TRBD2. CDR1 is MNHEY, CDR2 SMNVEV, per germline (reference sequence). The CDR3 extends over 17 amino acids. Trimming took 10 bases from V and 0 from J; bases not matched to a gene: 12.

Only one count was recorded for this clone. The chain has TRBV5-1 and TRBJ2-2; D might be TRBD1 (5 bases). Trimming took 3 bases from V and 3 from J, leaving 9 bases between them. CDR3 length: 14 residues. The germline V gene encodes CDR1 SGHRS and CDR2 YFSETQ. This chain's CDR3 is CASSSQGDTGELFF. Here the CDR3 DNA reads TGCGCCAGCAGCTCCCAGGGCGACACCGGGGAGCTGTTTTTT.

The CDR3 is CASSLGGQSHYEQYF. The CDR3 bases are TGTGCCAGCAGCTTGGGAGGACAGAGCCACTACGAGCAGTACTTC. The chain employs TRBV5-8 and TRBJ2-7; the D gene is possibly TRBD1 (6 bases). This CDR3 region has 15 residues. Germline V gene lookup returns CDR1 SGHTS and CDR2 YDEGEE. V was pared by 0 bases and J by 3 bases, with 13 bases between.

CDR3 sequence (DNA): TGTGCCAGCAGCACCCACAGGGTGGGCAGGAACTATGGCTACACCTTC. It codes for CASSTHRVGRNYGYTF. The chain carries TRBV7-2 and TRBJ1-2; possible D gene TRBD1, 6 bases. The CDR3 has 16 amino acids. Germline values: CDR1 SGHTA, CDR2 FQGNSA. V shed 5 bases and J shed 2 bases, with 18 bases lying between them.

J is TRBJ2-1 and V is TRBV2, with D possibly matching TRBD2 (5 bases). Between the trimmed V and J ends, which lost 10 bases and 5 bases, there was a span of 15 bases. CDR3 size: 13 residues. Per germline, CDR1 SNHLY and CDR2 FYNNEI. CDR3 protein: CAMNSGGHNEQFF. CDR3 nucleotide sequence: TGTGCCATGAACAGCGGCGGGCACAATGAGCAGTTCTTC.

The table lists this clone with a count of one. This chain uses TRBV6-1 with TRBJ2-7; 7 bases are a match to TRBD2. Germline values: CDR1 MNHNS, CDR2 SASEGT. With 4 bases clipped from V and 0 bases from J, the junction kept 9 bases outside the gene matches. The CDR3 contains 16 residues. Here the CDR3 reads CASSGVRASGSYEQYF. The CDR3 nucleotides read TGTGCCAGCAGTGGGGTCCGTGCTAGCGGCTCCTACGAGCAGTACTTC.

DNA for the CDR3: TGTGCCAGCAGACGGACCGGGACGCACTCCTACGAGCAGTACTTC. Its protein is CASRRTGTHSYEQYF. The chain joins TRBV6-5 to TRBJ2-7; D may match TRBD1 or TRBD2 (5 bases each). From germline, CDR1 is MNHEY and CDR2 SVGAGI. Trimming stripped 6 bases from V and 0 bases from J, with 15 bases between. CDR3 length: 15 amino acids.

The V gene is TRBV27, the J gene TRBJ1-4, with D possibly TRBD1 on 5 matching bases. V was trimmed by 3 bases and J by 6 bases, leaving 14 bases between them. The CDR3 runs 15 residues. Germline CDR1 and CDR2: MNHEY and SMNVEV (reference sequence). The DNA of the CDR3 is TGTGCCAGCAGTTTGGTTGGACTGGGGGATGAAAAACTGTTTTTT. It translates to CASSLVGLGDEKLFF.

This rearrangement joins TRBV4-1 to TRBJ1-2, with D possibly TRBD1 on 5 matching bases. The CDR3 is 13 residues long. The germline CDR1 and CDR2 sequences are MGHRA and YSYEKL. V lost 1 base and J 8 bases, leaving 11 bases between the germline ends. CDR3 coding DNA: TGCGCCAGCAGCCAAGTTGAGGGGAGAGGCTACACCTTC. It yields the protein CASSQVEGRGYTF.

This clone occurred once. V and J are TRBV28 and TRBJ1-5; 8 bases align to TRBD1. The J segment lost 4 bases and the V segment lost 2 bases, leaving 7 bases of the junction unmatched. The CDR3 runs to 16 residues. The V gene's germline CDR1 is MDHEN and CDR2 SYDVKM. The CDR3 region is CASSLVDRDGNQPQHF. As DNA, the CDR3 is TGTGCCAGCAGTTTAGTGGACAGGGATGGAAATCAGCCCCAGCATTTT.

This chain uses TRBV11-2 with TRBJ2-7, with TRBD1 matching over 8 bases. V trimming: 3 bases; J trimming: 5 bases; junction bases outside the gene matches: 6. The CDR3 runs to 14 residues. Germline V gene lookup returns CDR1 SGHAT and CDR2 FQNNGV. The CDR3 sequence is CASSLWTGFNEQYF. As DNA, the CDR3 is TGTGCCAGCAGCTTGTGGACAGGGTTCAACGAGCAGTACTTC.

This sequence joins TRBV19 and TRBJ1-1, with no clear D. CDR1 and CDR2 from the germline V gene are LNHDA and SQIVND (reference sequence). Trimming shortened V by 6 bases and J by 7 bases, and 12 bases separated the two germline ends. CDR3 length: 12 amino acids. The CDR3 DNA is TGTGCCAGTAGGAAAACCTTTGGTGAAGCTTTCTTT. It specifies CASRKTFGEAFF.

The chain has TRBV5-4 and TRBJ2-5; D may be TRBD1 or TRBD2 (7 bases each). Germline loops: CDR1 SGHNT, CDR2 YYREEE (reference sequence). The CDR3 is 17 residues long. Trimming stripped 4 bases from V and 7 bases from J, with 26 bases between. The CDR3 loop reads CASSQRGRGTVTGTQYF. The CDR3 nucleotides read TGTGCCAGCAGCCAACGAGGGCGGGGGACAGTGACTGGGACCCAGTACTTC.

The V gene is TRBV16, the J gene TRBJ2-7, with a weak D call TRBD2 (6 bases). V shed 0 bases and J shed 5 bases, with 17 bases lying between them. Per the germline V gene, CDR1 is KGHSY and CDR2 is FQNENV. The CDR3 runs 16 residues. The DNA for the CDR3 is TGTGCCAGCAGCCAATCGATCGGCTCGGGAGTCCACGAGCAGTACTTC. The encoded protein is CASSQSIGSGVHEQYF.

V and J are TRBV28 and TRBJ2-3, with 7 nucleotides matching TRBD2. The CDR3 totals 16 residues. The trim removed 5 bases at V and 2 bases at J, leaving 10 bases unmatched. Germline CDR1 is MDHEN and CDR2 is SYDVKM. Written as DNA, the CDR3 is TGTGCCAGCAGTCCTCTGGTCAGCGGGGTCACAGATACGCAGTATTTT. It codes for CASSPLVSGVTDTQYF.

This clone appeared once. J is TRBJ1-3 and V is TRBV6-5; D remains unclear. This CDR3 comprises 15 residues. The germline V gene encodes CDR1 MNHEY and CDR2 SVGAGI. V dropped 2 bases and J dropped 0 bases, with 8 bases sitting between them. CDR3 residues: CASSYGQLSGNTIYF. CDR3 DNA sequence: TGTGCCAGCAGTTACGGGCAGCTCTCTGGAAACACCATATATTTT.

CDR3 in DNA: TGTGCCTGGACCCGACAGGGGGGTATCACCATATATTTT. This gives the protein CAWTRQGGITIYF. This rearrangement joins TRBV30 to TRBJ1-3; 9 positions agree with TRBD1. From germline, CDR1 is GTSNPN and CDR2 SVGIG (reference sequence). V lost 4 bases, J lost 9 bases, and 7 bases stayed unmatched. The CDR3 sequence is 13 residues long.

A few counts support this clone. The sample has other DNA sequences that encode this CDR3 too. The gene calls are TRBV2 and TRBJ1-5, with D possibly being TRBD1 (6 bases). Germline V lookup: CDR1 SNHLY, CDR2 FYNNEI. CDR3 size: 12 residues. The V end lost 1 base, the J end lost 11 bases, and 9 bases lay between the germline ends. The CDR3 sequence is CASSEGGASQHF. The CDR3, as DNA: TGTGCCAGCAGTGAAGGGGGGGCGTCCCAGCATTTT. Full variable domain (remainder filled in from reference TRBV2 and TRBJ1-5): EPEVTQTPSHQVTQMGQEVILRCVPISNHLYFYWYRQILGQKVEFLVSFYNNEISEKSEIFDDQFSVERPDGSNFTLKIRSTKLEDSAMYFCASSEGGASQHFGDGTRLSIL.

The rearrangement uses TRBV4-1 and TRBJ1-1; D possibly corresponds to TRBD1 (6 bases). This CDR3 contains 15 residues. V was trimmed by 1 base and J by 5 bases, leaving 14 bases between them. Germline lookup yields CDR1 MGHRA and CDR2 YSYEKL. CDR3 coding DNA: TGCGCCAGCAGCCAAGTTTCCAGGGGTTTTACTGAAGCTTTCTTT. It specifies CASSQVSRGFTEAFF.

This clone appeared a single time. The J gene is TRBJ2-1, the V gene TRBV5-1; D gene uncertain. This CDR3 region has 14 residues. The germline gives CDR1 SGHRS, CDR2 YFSETQ. Trimming pared 1 base from V and 2 bases from J, leaving 7 bases between. In DNA form, the CDR3 reads TGCGCCAGCAGCTTGTTTCAGGCCTACAATGAGCAGTTCTTC. This translates into CASSLFQAYNEQFF.

This sequence joins TRBV5-6 and TRBJ2-1; the match to TRBD2 covers 13 bases. Germline loops: CDR1 SGHDT, CDR2 YYEEEE. The length of the CDR3 is 15 residues. Trimming cost V 1 base and J 6 bases; bases outside gene matches: 1. CDR3 in amino acids: CASSLTSGRVNEQFF. CDR3 nucleotides: TGTGCCAGCAGCTTGACTAGCGGGAGGGTCAATGAGCAGTTCTTC.

The chain joins TRBV5-4 to TRBJ2-5; D might be TRBD2 (6 bases). Germline CDR1 and CDR2: SGHNT and YYREEE (reference sequence). Trimming pared 4 bases from V and 3 bases from J, leaving 16 bases between. CDR3 size: 15 residues. CDR3 loop: CASSHGGTLEETQYF. CDR3 DNA sequence: TGTGCCAGCAGCCATGGCGGGACTCTTGAAGAGACCCAGTACTTC.